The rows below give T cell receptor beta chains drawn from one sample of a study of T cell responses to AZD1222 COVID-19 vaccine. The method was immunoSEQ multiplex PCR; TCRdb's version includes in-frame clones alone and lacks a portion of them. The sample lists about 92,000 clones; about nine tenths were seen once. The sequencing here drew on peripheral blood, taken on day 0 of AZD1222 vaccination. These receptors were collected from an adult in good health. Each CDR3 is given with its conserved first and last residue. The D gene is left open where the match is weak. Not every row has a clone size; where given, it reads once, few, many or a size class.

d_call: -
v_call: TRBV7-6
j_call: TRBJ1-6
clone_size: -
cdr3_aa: CASSSGTSFGNSPLHF
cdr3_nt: TGTGCCAGCAGTTCCGGGACCTCCTTCGGTAATTCACCCCTCCACTTT

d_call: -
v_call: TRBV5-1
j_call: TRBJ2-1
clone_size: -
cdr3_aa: CASSSGPGGSYNEQFF
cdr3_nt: TGCGCCAGCAGCTCGGGTCCTGGGGGCTCCTACAATGAGCAGTTCTTC

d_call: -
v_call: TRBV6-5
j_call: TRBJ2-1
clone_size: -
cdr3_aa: CASSSEPHEQFF
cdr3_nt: TGTGCCAGCAGTTCGGAACCTCATGAGCAGTTCTTC

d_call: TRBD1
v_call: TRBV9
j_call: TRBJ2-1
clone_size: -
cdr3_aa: CASSSGTGGYNEQFF
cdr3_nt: TGTGCCAGCAGCTCCGGGACAGGGGGCTACAATGAGCAGTTCTTC

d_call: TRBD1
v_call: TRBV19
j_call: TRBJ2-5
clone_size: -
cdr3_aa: CASSPLTGATQETQYF
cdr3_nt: TGTGCCAGTAGTCCGTTGACAGGGGCTACCCAAGAGACCCAGTACTTC

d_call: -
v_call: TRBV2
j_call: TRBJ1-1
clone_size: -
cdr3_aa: CASSEQGTNTEAFF
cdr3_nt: TGTGCCAGCAGTGAGCAGGGAACGAACACTGAAGCTTTCTTT

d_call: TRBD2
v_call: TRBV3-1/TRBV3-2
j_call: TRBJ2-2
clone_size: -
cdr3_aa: CASSQDNAGGGGTGELFF
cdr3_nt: TGTGCCAGCAGCCAAGATAATGCGGGCGGGGGAGGCACCGGGGAGCTGTTTTTT

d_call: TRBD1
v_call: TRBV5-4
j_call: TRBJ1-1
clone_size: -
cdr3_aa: CASGKDRVRLAFF
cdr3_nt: TGTGCCAGCGGCAAAGACAGGGTTCGATTAGCTTTCTTT

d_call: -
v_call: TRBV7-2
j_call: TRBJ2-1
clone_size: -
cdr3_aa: CASSPRGSSYNEQFF
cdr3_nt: TGTGCCAGCAGCCCGCGGGGAAGCTCCTACAATGAGCAGTTCTTC

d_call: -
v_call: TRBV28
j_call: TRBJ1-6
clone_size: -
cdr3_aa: CASSVRGGVHSPLHF
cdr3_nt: TGTGCCAGCAGTGTAAGGGGGGGGGTCCACTCACCCCTCCACTTT

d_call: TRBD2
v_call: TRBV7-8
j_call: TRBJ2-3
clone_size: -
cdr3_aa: CASSLSELAGAHTQYF
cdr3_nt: TGTGCCAGCAGCTTATCCGAACTAGCGGGGGCCCATACGCAGTATTTT

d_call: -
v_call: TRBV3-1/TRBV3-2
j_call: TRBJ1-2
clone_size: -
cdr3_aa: CASSQSGTPSNYGYTF
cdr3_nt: TGTGCCAGCAGCCAATCCGGGACACCGAGTAACTATGGCTACACCTTC

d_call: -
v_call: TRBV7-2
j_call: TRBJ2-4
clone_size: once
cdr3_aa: CASSAGGNIQYF
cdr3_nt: TGTGCCAGCAGCGCCGGAGGTAACATTCAGTACTTC

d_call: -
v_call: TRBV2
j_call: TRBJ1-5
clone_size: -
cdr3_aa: CATRREDNQPQHF
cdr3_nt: TGTGCCACCCGACGGGAGGACAATCAGCCCCAGCATTTT

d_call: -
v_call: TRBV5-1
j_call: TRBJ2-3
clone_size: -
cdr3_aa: CASSLVWGLGTDTQYF
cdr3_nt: TGCGCCAGCAGCTTGGTTTGGGGCCTGGGGACAGATACGCAGTATTTT

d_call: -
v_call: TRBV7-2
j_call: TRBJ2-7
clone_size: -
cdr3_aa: CASSHNLAGVSYEQYF
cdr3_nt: TGTGCCAGCAGCCACAACTTGGCAGGTGTCTCCTACGAGCAGTACTTC

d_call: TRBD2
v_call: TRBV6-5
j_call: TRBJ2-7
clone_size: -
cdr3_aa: CASRSSGASYEQYF
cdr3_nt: TGTGCCAGCAGGTCTAGCGGGGCCTCCTACGAGCAGTACTTC

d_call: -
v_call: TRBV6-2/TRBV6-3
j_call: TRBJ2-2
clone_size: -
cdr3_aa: CASSLGTGELFF
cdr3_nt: TGTGCCAGCAGTTTGGGCACCGGGGAGCTGTTTTTT

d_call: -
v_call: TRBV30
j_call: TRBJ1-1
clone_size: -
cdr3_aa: CAWSAGSVNTEAFF
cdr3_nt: TGTGCCTGGAGTGCCGGGAGCGTGAACACTGAAGCTTTCTTT

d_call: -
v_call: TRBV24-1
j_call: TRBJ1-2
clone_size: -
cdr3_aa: CATRDGNYGYTF
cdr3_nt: TGTGCCACCAGGGACGGTAACTATGGCTACACCTTC

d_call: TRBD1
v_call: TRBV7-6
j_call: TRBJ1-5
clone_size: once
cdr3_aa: CASSQNPGGVNQPQHF
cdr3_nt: TGTGCCAGCAGCCAAAACCCAGGGGGCGTGAATCAGCCCCAGCATTTT

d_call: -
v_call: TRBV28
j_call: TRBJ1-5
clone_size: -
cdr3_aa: CASSPGGQPQHF
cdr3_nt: TGTGCCAGCAGTCCTGGAGGTCAGCCCCAGCATTTT

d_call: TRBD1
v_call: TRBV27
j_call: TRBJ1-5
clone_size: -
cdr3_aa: CASSTGDRGNQPQHF
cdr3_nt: TGTGCCAGCAGTACCGGGGACAGGGGCAATCAGCCCCAGCATTTT

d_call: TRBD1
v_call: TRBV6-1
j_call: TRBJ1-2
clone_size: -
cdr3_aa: CASSEGRQGEVGYTF
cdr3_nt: TGTGCCAGCAGTGAAGGAAGACAGGGGGAAGTTGGCTACACCTTC

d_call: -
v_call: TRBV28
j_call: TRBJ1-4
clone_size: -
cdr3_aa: CASSLTPPLGEKLFF
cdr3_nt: TGTGCCAGCAGTTTAACCCCCCCGCTCGGTGAAAAACTGTTTTTT

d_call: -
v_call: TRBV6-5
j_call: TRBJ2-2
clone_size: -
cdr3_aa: CASTGTIHPTGELFF
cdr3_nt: TGTGCCAGTACCGGGACAATTCATCCCACCGGGGAGCTGTTTTTT

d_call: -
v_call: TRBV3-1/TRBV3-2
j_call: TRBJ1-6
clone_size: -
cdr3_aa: CASSHGPSPLHF
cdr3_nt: TGTGCCAGCAGCCACGGACCCTCACCCCTCCACTTT

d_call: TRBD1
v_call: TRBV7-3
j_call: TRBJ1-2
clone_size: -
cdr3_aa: CANLQKGRGRFRYGYTF
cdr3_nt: TGTGCCAACCTCCAAAAGGGCAGGGGGCGCTTTCGGTATGGCTACACCTTC

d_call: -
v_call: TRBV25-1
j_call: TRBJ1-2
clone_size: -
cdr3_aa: CASSEASGYTF
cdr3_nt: TGTGCCAGCAGTGAAGCTTCTGGCTACACCTTC

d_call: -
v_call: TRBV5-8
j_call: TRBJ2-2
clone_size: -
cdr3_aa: CASSPRLYGGELFF
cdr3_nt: TGTGCCAGCAGCCCGCGTCTCTATGGCGGGGAGCTGTTTTTT

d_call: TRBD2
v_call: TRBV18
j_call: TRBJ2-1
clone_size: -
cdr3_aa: CASSPGLAGGPLDEQFF
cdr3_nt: TGTGCCAGCTCACCAGGACTAGCGGGGGGGCCGTTAGATGAGCAGTTCTTC

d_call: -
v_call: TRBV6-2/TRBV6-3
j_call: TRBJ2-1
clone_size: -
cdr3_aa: CASSPRAYNEQFF
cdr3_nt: TGTGCCAGCAGTCCCCGGGCCTACAATGAGCAGTTCTTC

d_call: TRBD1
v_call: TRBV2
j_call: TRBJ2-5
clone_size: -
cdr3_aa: CASSEARTGGGQETQYF
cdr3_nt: TGTGCCAGCAGTGAAGCTAGGACAGGGGGCGGGCAAGAGACCCAGTACTTC

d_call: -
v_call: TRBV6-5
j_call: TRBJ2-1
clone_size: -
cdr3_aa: CASSYEQYNEQFF
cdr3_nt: TGTGCCAGCAGTTACGAACAGTACAATGAGCAGTTCTTC

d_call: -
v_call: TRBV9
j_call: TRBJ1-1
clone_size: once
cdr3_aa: CASSTQLNTEAFF
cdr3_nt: TGTGCCAGCAGTACTCAACTGAACACTGAAGCTTTCTTT

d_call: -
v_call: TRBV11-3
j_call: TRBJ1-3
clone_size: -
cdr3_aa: CASSPRQAASGNTIYF
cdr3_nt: TGTGCCAGCAGCCCGAGACAGGCCGCCTCTGGAAACACCATATATTTT

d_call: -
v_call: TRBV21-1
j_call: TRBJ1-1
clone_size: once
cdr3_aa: CASSKWKDKDTEAFF
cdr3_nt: TGTGCCAGCAGCAAGTGGAAGGATAAGGACACTGAAGCTTTCTTT

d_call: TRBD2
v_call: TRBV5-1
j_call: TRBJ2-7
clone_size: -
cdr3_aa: CASSVQPGLAGDEQYF
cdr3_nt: TGCGCCAGCAGCGTCCAACCGGGACTAGCGGGGGACGAGCAGTACTTC

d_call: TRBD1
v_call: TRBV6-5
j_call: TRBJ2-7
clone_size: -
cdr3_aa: CASNERQGSYEQYF
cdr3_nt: TGTGCCAGCAACGAAAGACAGGGGAGCTACGAGCAGTACTTC

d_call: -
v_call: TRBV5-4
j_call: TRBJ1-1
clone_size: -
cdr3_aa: CASSLGSRNTEAFF
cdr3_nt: TGTGCCAGCAGCTTGGGGAGTCGGAACACTGAAGCTTTCTTT

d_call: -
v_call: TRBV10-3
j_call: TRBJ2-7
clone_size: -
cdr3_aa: CAISGQVPSYEQYF
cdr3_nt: TGTGCCATCAGTGGACAGGTTCCCTCCTACGAGCAGTACTTC

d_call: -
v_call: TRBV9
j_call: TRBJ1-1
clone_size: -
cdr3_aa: CASSPQGLADTEAFF
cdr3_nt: TGTGCCAGCAGCCCCCAGGGGCTTGCGGACACTGAAGCTTTCTTT

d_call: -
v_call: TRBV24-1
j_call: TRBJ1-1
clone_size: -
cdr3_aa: CATSDAGTLAFF
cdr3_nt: TGTGCCACCAGTGATGCTGGGACGCTGGCTTTCTTT

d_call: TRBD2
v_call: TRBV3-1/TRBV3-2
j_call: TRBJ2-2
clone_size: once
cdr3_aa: CASSPTGGGGGNTGELFF
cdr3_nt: TGTGCCAGCAGCCCAACCGGCGGGGGGGGCGGTAACACCGGGGAGCTGTTTTTT

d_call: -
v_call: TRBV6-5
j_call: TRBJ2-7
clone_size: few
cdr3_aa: CASSRDGLYEQYF
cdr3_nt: TGTGCCAGCAGCCGGGACGGACTCTACGAGCAGTACTTC

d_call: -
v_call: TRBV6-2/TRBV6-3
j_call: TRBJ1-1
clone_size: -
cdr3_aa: CASSYLKPGTKRTEAFF
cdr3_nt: TGTGCCAGCAGTTACTTAAAACCCGGGACAAAAAGGACTGAAGCTTTCTTT

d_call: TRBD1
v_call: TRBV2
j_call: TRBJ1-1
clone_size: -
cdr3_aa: CASSEAGQGMNTEAFF
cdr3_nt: TGTGCCAGCAGTGAAGCGGGACAGGGTATGAACACTGAAGCTTTCTTT

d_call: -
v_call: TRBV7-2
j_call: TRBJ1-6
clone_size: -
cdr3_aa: CASSFGTPGSPLHF
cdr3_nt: TGTGCCAGCAGCTTCGGAACGCCCGGTTCACCCCTCCACTTT

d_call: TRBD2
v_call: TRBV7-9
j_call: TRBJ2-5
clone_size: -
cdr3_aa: CASSLALASGGAQETQYF
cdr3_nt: TGTGCCAGCAGCTTAGCGCTGGCTAGCGGGGGGGCTCAAGAGACCCAGTACTTC